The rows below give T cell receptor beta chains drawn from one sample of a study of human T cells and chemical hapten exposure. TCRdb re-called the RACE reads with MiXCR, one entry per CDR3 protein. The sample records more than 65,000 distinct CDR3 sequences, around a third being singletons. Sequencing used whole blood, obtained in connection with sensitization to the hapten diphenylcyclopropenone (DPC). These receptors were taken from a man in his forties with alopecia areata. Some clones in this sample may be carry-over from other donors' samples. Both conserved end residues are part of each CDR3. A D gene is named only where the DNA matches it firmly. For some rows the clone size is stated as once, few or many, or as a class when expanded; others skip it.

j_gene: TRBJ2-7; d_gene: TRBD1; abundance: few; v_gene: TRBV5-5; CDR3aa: CASSNGWDRTYEQYF; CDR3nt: TGTGCCAGCAGCAATGGTTGGGACAGAACCTACGAGCAGTACTTC
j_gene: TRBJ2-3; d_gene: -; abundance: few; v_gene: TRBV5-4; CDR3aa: CASSLVGLEDTQYF; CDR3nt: TGTGCCAGCAGCTTGGTAGGGTTGGAAGATACGCAGTATTTT
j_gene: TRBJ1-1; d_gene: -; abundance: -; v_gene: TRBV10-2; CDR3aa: CASSESWNTEAFF; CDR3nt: TGCGCCAGCAGTGAGTCCTGGAACACTGAAGCTTTCTTT
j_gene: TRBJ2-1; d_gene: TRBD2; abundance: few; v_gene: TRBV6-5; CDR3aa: CASSYFRTSGIREQFF; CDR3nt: TGTGCCAGCAGTTACTTTAGGACTAGCGGGATTCGTGAGCAGTTCTTC
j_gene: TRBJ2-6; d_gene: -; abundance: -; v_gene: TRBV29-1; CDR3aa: CSVEDNSGANVLTF; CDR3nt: TGCAGCGTTGAGGACAACTCTGGGGCCAACGTCCTGACTTTC
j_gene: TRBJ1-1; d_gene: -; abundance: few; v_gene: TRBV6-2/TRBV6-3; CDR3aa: CASSYEGYTEAFF; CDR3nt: TGTGCCAGCAGTTACGAGGGGTACACTGAAGCTTTCTTT
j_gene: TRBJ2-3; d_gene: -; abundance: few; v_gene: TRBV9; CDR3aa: CASSALGSVRGDTQYF; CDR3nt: TGTGCCAGCAGCGCGTTGGGTTCTGTAAGGGGAGATACGCAGTATTTT
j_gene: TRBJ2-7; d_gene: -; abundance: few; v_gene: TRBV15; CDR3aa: CATSRRGAKIYEQYF; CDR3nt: TGTGCCACCAGCAGGCGCGGGGCCAAGATCTACGAGCAGTACTTC
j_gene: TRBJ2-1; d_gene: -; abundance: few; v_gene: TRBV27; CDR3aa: CASAPRQGGYNEQFF; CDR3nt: TGTGCCAGCGCCCCCCGACAGGGAGGATACAATGAGCAGTTCTTC
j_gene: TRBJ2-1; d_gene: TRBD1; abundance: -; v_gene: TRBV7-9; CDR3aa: CASSRQGNNEQFF; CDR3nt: TGTGCCAGCAGCCGACAGGGGAACAATGAGCAGTTCTTC
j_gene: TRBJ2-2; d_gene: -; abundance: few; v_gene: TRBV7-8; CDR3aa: CASSFAGELFF; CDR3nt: TGTGCCAGCAGCTTTGCCGGGGAGCTGTTTTTT
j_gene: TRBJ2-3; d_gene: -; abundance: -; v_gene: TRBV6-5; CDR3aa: CASRGPSTDTQYF; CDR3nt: TGTGCCAGCAGAGGGCCCAGCACAGATACGCAGTATTTT
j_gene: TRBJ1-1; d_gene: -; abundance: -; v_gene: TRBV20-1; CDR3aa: CSARTARAGAFF; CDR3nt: TGCAGTGCTAGGACAGCCCGGGCCGGAGCTTTCTTT
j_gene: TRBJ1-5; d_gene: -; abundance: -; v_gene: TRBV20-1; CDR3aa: CSALPPPSGQPQHF; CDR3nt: TGCAGTGCTCTTCCCCCTCCCTCGGGTCAGCCCCAGCATTTT
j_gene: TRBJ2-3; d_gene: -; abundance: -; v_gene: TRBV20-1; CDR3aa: CSARDRDSAQYF; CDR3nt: TGCAGTGCTAGAGATCGCGACAGTGCGCAGTATTTT
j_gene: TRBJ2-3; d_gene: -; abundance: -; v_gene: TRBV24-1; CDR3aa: CATSFPVLEGFPQYF; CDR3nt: TGTGCCACCAGTTTCCCGGTACTAGAGGGATTTCCGCAGTATTTT
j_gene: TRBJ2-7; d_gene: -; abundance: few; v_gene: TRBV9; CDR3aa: CASTRGTGAYEQYF; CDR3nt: TGTGCCAGCACACGGGGGACGGGAGCCTACGAGCAGTACTTC
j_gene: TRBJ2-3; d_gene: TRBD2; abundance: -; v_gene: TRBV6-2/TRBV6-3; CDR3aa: CASSPRTSGRAYADTQYF; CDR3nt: TGTGCCAGCAGCCCCCGGACTAGCGGGAGGGCCTACGCAGATACGCAGTATTTT
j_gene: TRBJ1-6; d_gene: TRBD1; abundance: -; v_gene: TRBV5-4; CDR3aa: CASSSGGSSYNSPLHF; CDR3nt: TGTGCCAGCAGCTCAGGGGGCAGCTCCTATAATTCACCCCTCCACTTT
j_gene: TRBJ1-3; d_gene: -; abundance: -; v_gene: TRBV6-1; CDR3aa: CASSVTGWSSGNTIYF; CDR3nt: TGTGCCAGCAGTGTTACAGGGTGGAGCTCTGGAAACACCATATATTTT
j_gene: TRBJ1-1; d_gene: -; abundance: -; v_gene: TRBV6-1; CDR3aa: CASSEGTGNTEAFF; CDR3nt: TGTGCCAGCAGTGAGGGGACTGGGAACACTGAAGCTTTCTTT
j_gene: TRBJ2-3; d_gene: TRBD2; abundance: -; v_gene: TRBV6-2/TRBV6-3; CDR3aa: CASSYVIAGGPLSTDTQYF; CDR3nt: TGTGCCAGCAGTTACGTAATAGCGGGAGGACCACTAAGCACAGATACGCAGTATTTT
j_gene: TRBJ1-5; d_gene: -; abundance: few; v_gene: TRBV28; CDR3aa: CASSKRTRNQPQHF; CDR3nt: TGTGCCAGCAGTAAGAGGACCCGCAATCAGCCCCAGCATTTT
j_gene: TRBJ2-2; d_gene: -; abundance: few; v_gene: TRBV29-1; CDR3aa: CSVVTETGELFF; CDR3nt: TGCAGCGTTGTCACAGAGACCGGGGAGCTGTTTTTT
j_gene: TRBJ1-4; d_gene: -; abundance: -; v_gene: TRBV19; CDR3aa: CATSFALGREKLFF; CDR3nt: TGTGCCACCTCGTTCGCTCTTGGTAGGGAAAAACTGTTTTTT
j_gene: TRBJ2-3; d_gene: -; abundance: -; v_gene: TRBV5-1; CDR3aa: CASSRDTQRLDTQYF; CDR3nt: TGCGCCAGCAGCCGGGACACACAACGGCTAGATACGCAGTATTTT
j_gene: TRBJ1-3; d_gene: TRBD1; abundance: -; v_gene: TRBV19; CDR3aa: CASSIGTASGNTIYF; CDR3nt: TGTGCCAGTAGTATCGGGACAGCCTCTGGAAACACCATATATTTT
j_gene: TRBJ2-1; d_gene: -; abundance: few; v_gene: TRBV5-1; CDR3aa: CASRAGSYNEQFF; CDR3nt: TGCGCCTCCCGGGCGGGTTCCTACAATGAGCAGTTCTTC
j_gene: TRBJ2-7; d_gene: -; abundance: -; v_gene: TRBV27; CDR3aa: CASSWGDRVYEQYF; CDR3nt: TGTGCCAGCAGTTGGGGCGACCGAGTCTACGAGCAGTACTTC
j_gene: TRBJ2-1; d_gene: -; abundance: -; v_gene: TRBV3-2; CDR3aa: CASSRVEVGSDEQFF; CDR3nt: TGTGCCAGCAGCCGAGTAGAGGTCGGAAGTGATGAGCAGTTCTTC
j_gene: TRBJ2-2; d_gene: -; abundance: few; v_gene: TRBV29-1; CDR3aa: CSVEQGNTGELFF; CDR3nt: TGCAGCGTTGAACAGGGGAACACCGGGGAGCTGTTTTTT
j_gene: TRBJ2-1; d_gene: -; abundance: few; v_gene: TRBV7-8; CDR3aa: CASSLDYGSRKQFF; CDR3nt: TGTGCCAGCAGCTTAGATTACGGGAGTAGAAAGCAGTTCTTC
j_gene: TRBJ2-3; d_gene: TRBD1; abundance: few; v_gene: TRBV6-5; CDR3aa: CASRIDRGGTDTQYF; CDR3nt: TGTGCCAGTCGGATTGACAGGGGGGGCACAGATACGCAGTATTTT